This T cell receptor (beta chain) came from a study of beta chain features in type 1 diabetes. The sequenced template was cDNA made from the entire isolated RNA. This table comes from immunoSEQ multiplex PCR, and its TCRdb copy is limited to in-frame clones, with some not included. Of some 640,000 clones listed, 11% to 15% are singletons. The CDR3 loop spans 13 amino acids. The trim removed 3 bases at V and 8 bases at J, leaving 6 bases unmatched. From germline, CDR1 is SGHTA and CDR2 FQGTGA. Study-level results: Shorter TCRB CDR3s, moderately but significantly so, marked every one of the four CD4+ subsets in Type 1 diabetes patients.

This clone was observed a handful of times. What it binds is unknown. The sequencing sample was made of naive CD4+ T cells from blood. The source is a man aged 18 to 30 with type 1 diabetes. The chain is built from TRBV7-3 and TRBJ2-5; 7 bases are a match to TRBD1. The CDR3 region has the DNA TGTGCCAGCAGCTTGGGGACAGATGATACCCAGTACTTC. Translation gives CASSLGTDDTQYF.